This T cell receptor beta chain was observed in a study of vaccination and CD4 T cells after COVID-19. Study details: The stimulating agents, overlapping spike peptides, came from SARS-CoV-2, HCoV-NL63, HCoV-OC43 and HCoV-229E.

Indicated treatment: approximately 9-day PBMC culture with coronavirus spike peptide pools or control peptides (ViraFEST assay). It was before the COVID-19 pandemic (2011-2018) that the unexposed donor's CD4+ T cells were collected. The Oncomine TCR Beta short-read assay was what sequenced the DNA obtained from cultured CD4+ T cells. One entry per CDR3 protein results from TCRdb running MiXCR on the PCR reads. Of approximately 7,000 distinct CDR3 sequences listed, approximately 44% are singletons. Looked up from germline, CDR1 is MNHEY and CDR2 is SMNVEV (reference sequence). Trimming took 3 bases from V and 4 from J, leaving 12 bases between them. This CDR3 region has 14 residues. Remarks on this clonotype: The antigen remains undetermined. A much more abundant neighbour one base away suggests this may be a read error.

The chain couples TRBV27 to TRBJ1-1; maybe TRBD1 (5 bases). The sequenced material came from CD4+ T cells from blood, cultured in vitro. The TCR sequence derives from a human donor in good health. This chain's CDR3 is CASSLRTRVTEAFF. CDR3 DNA sequence: TGTGCCAGCAGTTTGCGGACAAGAGTCACTGAAGCTTTCTTT.